Listed below are T cell receptor beta chains from one sample, sequenced in a study of Graves' ophthalmopathy and Graves' hyperthyroidism. In TCRdb, the multiplex PCR reads were re-called with MiXCR into one record per CDR3 protein. The sample includes hundreds of thousands of distinct CDR3 sequences, 20% to 25% seen only once; the top ten take 3%. Specimen: peripheral blood. These receptors all stem from a woman aged 18-29 years with stable Graves' hyperthyroidism. CDR3s include the opening cysteine and the closing phenylalanine or tryptophan. The order of the fields is J gene, D gene, clone size, V gene, CDR3 protein, CDR3 DNA. The D gene is left open where the match is weak. Expanded clones get a size class; other rows say once, few or many, or leave the size out.

j_gene: TRBJ1-2
d_gene: -
abundance: many
v_gene: TRBV12-3/TRBV12-4
CDR3aa: CASSLTGRGFGGYTF
CDR3nt: TGTGCCAGCAGTTTAACAGGGCGGGGGTTCGGGGGCTACACCTTC

j_gene: TRBJ1-2
d_gene: -
abundance: many
v_gene: TRBV25-1
CDR3aa: CASSEIGSGYTF
CDR3nt: TGTGCCAGCAGTGAGATCGGCAGTGGCTACACCTTC

j_gene: TRBJ1-6
d_gene: -
abundance: few
v_gene: TRBV9
CDR3aa: CASGSPGTPYSPLHF
CDR3nt: TGTGCCAGCGGTTCCCCCGGGACACCGTATTCACCCCTCCACTTT

j_gene: TRBJ2-7
d_gene: TRBD1
abundance: many
v_gene: TRBV29-1
CDR3aa: CSARTGVLDEQYF
CDR3nt: TGCAGCGCCCGGACAGGGGTATTGGACGAGCAGTACTTC

j_gene: TRBJ2-7
d_gene: -
abundance: many
v_gene: TRBV6-5
CDR3aa: CASSRGSSGYEQYF
CDR3nt: TGTGCCAGCAGTAGGGGGTCTAGCGGATACGAGCAGTACTTC

j_gene: TRBJ1-5
d_gene: TRBD1
abundance: many
v_gene: TRBV19
CDR3aa: CASSPGTGNNQPQHF
CDR3nt: TGTGCCAGTAGTCCGGGGACAGGGAACAATCAGCCCCAGCATTTT

j_gene: TRBJ1-5
d_gene: -
abundance: -
v_gene: TRBV19
CDR3aa: CASSTTEPQHF
CDR3nt: TGTGCCAGTAGTACCACAGAGCCCCAGCATTTT

j_gene: TRBJ2-7
d_gene: -
abundance: -
v_gene: TRBV6-1
CDR3aa: CASAQGFPYEQYF
CDR3nt: TGTGCCAGCGCCCAGGGTTTCCCCTACGAGCAGTACTTC

j_gene: TRBJ2-4
d_gene: TRBD1
abundance: -
v_gene: TRBV5-1
CDR3aa: CASSLGQGNIQYF
CDR3nt: TGCGCCAGCAGCCTGGGACAGGGAAACATTCAGTACTTC

j_gene: TRBJ1-6
d_gene: TRBD1
abundance: few
v_gene: TRBV12-3/TRBV12-4
CDR3aa: CASSDGDRGHSPLHF
CDR3nt: TGTGCCAGCAGTGACGGGGACAGGGGGCATTCACCCCTCCACTTT

j_gene: TRBJ2-3
d_gene: TRBD2
abundance: few
v_gene: TRBV7-2
CDR3aa: CASSSRTSTDTQYF
CDR3nt: TGTGCCAGCAGCTCCCGGACTAGTACAGATACGCAGTATTTT

j_gene: TRBJ2-5
d_gene: TRBD2
abundance: many
v_gene: TRBV20-1
CDR3aa: CSATRGLAGGSVETQYF
CDR3nt: TGCAGTGCCACCCGAGGGCTAGCGGGAGGGTCTGTAGAGACCCAGTACTTC

j_gene: TRBJ1-2
d_gene: -
abundance: many
v_gene: TRBV20-1
CDR3aa: CSARELGAGYGYTF
CDR3nt: TGCAGTGCTAGAGAACTAGGAGCAGGCTATGGCTACACCTTC

j_gene: TRBJ1-5
d_gene: TRBD1
abundance: -
v_gene: TRBV4-1
CDR3aa: CASSQNTGDQPQHF
CDR3nt: TGCGCCAGCAGCCAAAATACAGGGGACCAGCCCCAGCATTTT

j_gene: TRBJ1-1
d_gene: -
abundance: many
v_gene: TRBV20-1
CDR3aa: CSAREGPGNSEAFF
CDR3nt: TGCAGTGCTAGAGAGGGTCCGGGGAATAGTGAAGCTTTCTTT

j_gene: TRBJ2-5
d_gene: TRBD1
abundance: -
v_gene: TRBV19
CDR3aa: CASSWRQGTAQETQYF
CDR3nt: TGTGCCAGTAGTTGGCGACAGGGGACGGCTCAAGAGACCCAGTACTTC

j_gene: TRBJ2-7
d_gene: TRBD2
abundance: many
v_gene: TRBV20-1
CDR3aa: CSARDRLAGRNEQYF
CDR3nt: TGCAGTGCTAGAGATAGGCTAGCGGGGCGTAACGAGCAGTACTTC

j_gene: TRBJ2-7
d_gene: -
abundance: many
v_gene: TRBV20-1
CDR3aa: CSARDGVRSEVYEQYF
CDR3nt: TGCAGTGCTAGAGATGGGGTACGGTCTGAGGTATACGAGCAGTACTTC

j_gene: TRBJ2-5
d_gene: -
abundance: many
v_gene: TRBV19
CDR3aa: CASSTQDSQKETQYF
CDR3nt: TGTGCCAGTAGTACCCAGGACAGCCAAAAAGAGACCCAGTACTTC

j_gene: TRBJ1-1
d_gene: -
abundance: many
v_gene: TRBV29-1
CDR3aa: CSVEGTLAVNTEAFF
CDR3nt: TGCAGCGTTGAGGGGACCCTGGCGGTGAACACTGAAGCTTTCTTT

j_gene: TRBJ2-5
d_gene: -
abundance: many
v_gene: TRBV12-3/TRBV12-4
CDR3aa: CASSYSSAPETQYF
CDR3nt: TGTGCCAGCAGTTATTCCTCCGCGCCCGAGACCCAGTACTTC

j_gene: TRBJ1-3
d_gene: -
abundance: -
v_gene: TRBV28
CDR3aa: CASPLRICSGNTIYF
CDR3nt: TGTGCCAGCCCCCTTCGGATTTGCTCTGGAAACACCATATATTTT

j_gene: TRBJ1-6
d_gene: -
abundance: many
v_gene: TRBV2
CDR3aa: CASRRAGTLHNSPLHF
CDR3nt: TGTGCCAGCAGGCGCGCCGGGACACTTCATAATTCACCCCTCCACTTT

j_gene: TRBJ2-7
d_gene: -
abundance: many
v_gene: TRBV5-1
CDR3aa: CASSLTSQWAHFGEQYF
CDR3nt: TGCGCCAGCAGCTTGACTTCACAGTGGGCCCATTTCGGCGAGCAGTACTTC

j_gene: TRBJ2-7
d_gene: -
abundance: many
v_gene: TRBV11-3
CDR3aa: CASSKPLDTRGVYEQYF
CDR3nt: TGTGCCAGCAGCAAACCCCTGGACACCCGAGGGGTCTACGAGCAGTACTTC

j_gene: TRBJ2-3
d_gene: -
abundance: many
v_gene: TRBV9
CDR3aa: CASSVAYADTQYF
CDR3nt: TGTGCCAGCAGCGTAGCGTACGCAGATACGCAGTATTTT

j_gene: TRBJ2-5
d_gene: -
abundance: many
v_gene: TRBV7-2
CDR3aa: CASSSPGALNQETQYF
CDR3nt: TGTGCCAGCAGCTCCCCAGGGGCCCTAAACCAAGAGACCCAGTACTTC

j_gene: TRBJ1-2
d_gene: -
abundance: many
v_gene: TRBV6-2/TRBV6-3
CDR3aa: CASRPDSNYGYTF
CDR3nt: TGTGCCAGCAGGCCAGACAGCAACTATGGCTACACCTTC

j_gene: TRBJ1-2
d_gene: -
abundance: many
v_gene: TRBV12-3/TRBV12-4
CDR3aa: CASSFATGYGYTF
CDR3nt: TGTGCCAGCAGTTTCGCGACAGGCTATGGCTACACCTTC

j_gene: TRBJ2-1
d_gene: TRBD2
abundance: many
v_gene: TRBV4-1
CDR3aa: CASSHSRRASGKNEQFF
CDR3nt: TGCGCCAGCAGCCACTCCCGTCGGGCTAGCGGGAAAAATGAGCAGTTCTTC

j_gene: TRBJ2-7
d_gene: TRBD2
abundance: many
v_gene: TRBV20-1
CDR3aa: CSALPRGLAGNSYEQYF
CDR3nt: TGCAGTGCCCTCCCGAGGGGACTAGCGGGCAACTCCTACGAGCAGTACTTC

j_gene: TRBJ1-1
d_gene: -
abundance: many
v_gene: TRBV27
CDR3aa: CASSWRAGISGRPNTEAFF
CDR3nt: TGTGCCAGCAGTTGGCGGGCAGGAATTTCGGGAAGACCGAACACTGAAGCTTTCTTT

j_gene: TRBJ1-2
d_gene: -
abundance: many
v_gene: TRBV6-2/TRBV6-3
CDR3aa: CASTRGQGINYGYTF
CDR3nt: TGTGCCAGCACCCGCGGCCAGGGAATTAACTATGGCTACACCTTC

j_gene: TRBJ2-5
d_gene: TRBD1
abundance: many
v_gene: TRBV9
CDR3aa: CASSVEGASAGVAQYF
CDR3nt: TGTGCCAGCAGCGTAGAGGGGGCCAGTGCCGGAGTGGCCCAGTACTTC

j_gene: TRBJ2-2
d_gene: -
abundance: many
v_gene: TRBV30
CDR3aa: CAWSPIAGELFF
CDR3nt: TGTGCCTGGAGCCCGATCGCCGGGGAGCTGTTTTTT

j_gene: TRBJ2-6
d_gene: -
abundance: many
v_gene: TRBV12-3/TRBV12-4
CDR3aa: CATLRANHSGANVLTF
CDR3nt: TGTGCCACCCTTCGGGCCAACCACTCTGGGGCCAACGTCCTGACTTTC

j_gene: TRBJ1-2
d_gene: TRBD1
abundance: -
v_gene: TRBV6-5
CDR3aa: CASSYPGQVNYGYTF
CDR3nt: TGTGCCAGCAGCTACCCTGGACAGGTGAACTATGGCTACACCTTC

j_gene: TRBJ2-7
d_gene: -
abundance: once
v_gene: TRBV2
CDR3aa: CASSEAMTRDHHYEQYF
CDR3nt: TGTGCCAGCAGTGAAGCGATGACCCGGGACCACCACTACGAGCAGTACTTC

j_gene: TRBJ1-5
d_gene: TRBD1
abundance: once
v_gene: TRBV18
CDR3aa: CASSPIGTGLSQPQHF
CDR3nt: TGTGCCAGCTCACCTATCGGGACAGGGCTATCTCAGCCCCAGCATTTT

j_gene: TRBJ2-2
d_gene: -
abundance: few
v_gene: TRBV5-1
CDR3aa: CASSLTVTVNTGELFF
CDR3nt: TGCGCCAGCAGCCTAACTGTGACAGTGAACACCGGGGAGCTGTTTTTT

j_gene: TRBJ2-5
d_gene: TRBD2
abundance: many
v_gene: TRBV6-2/TRBV6-3
CDR3aa: CASTGEGPQETQYF
CDR3nt: TGTGCCAGCACCGGGGAGGGACCTCAAGAGACCCAGTACTTC

j_gene: TRBJ2-4
d_gene: -
abundance: many
v_gene: TRBV7-2
CDR3aa: CASSRGFRGVAKNIQYF
CDR3nt: TGTGCCAGCAGTAGAGGTTTTAGGGGGGTAGCCAAAAACATTCAGTACTTC